One and the same sample provided the 27 T cell receptor beta chains below, sequenced in a study of CXCR3-negative and CXCR3-positive naive CD8 T cells. Study outcomes and limitations: TRB CDR3s of CXCR3-positive naive cells were more hydrophobic than those of CXCR3-negative naive cells.

The libraries of TRB cDNA were constructed through 5' RACE using UMI labels. Reprocessing the 5' RACE reads, TCRdb reports a single entry for every CDR3 protein and omits DNA. The table gives around 160,000 distinct CDR3 sequences; the top ten clones make up about 0.3% of it. These receptors have no known antigen. The material sequenced was naive CXCR3+ CD8+ T cells from blood. Sample subset: CD45RO-CCR7+CD27+CD95- naive CD8+ T cells expressing CXCR3 (TNR3+). Receptors originate from a human donor in good health. Some clones in this sample may be carry-over from other donors' samples.

V is TRBV27 and J is TRBJ2-7; TCRdb calls TRBD1, which cannot be checked without DNA. This CDR3 is built from 14 residues. In germline, CDR1 is MNHEY, CDR2 SMNVEV (reference sequence). The CDR3: CASSWGAEPNLQYF.

The chain combines TRBV21-1 with TRBJ1-5. TRBV21-1 is given as a pseudogene. CDR3 length: 16 residues. Here the CDR3 reads CASSLPGWRLYGPQHF.

The chain couples TRBV29-1 to TRBJ2-1; TCRdb names TRBD1, which stays unverified in the absence of DNA. From germline, CDR1 is SQVTM and CDR2 ANQGSEA. The CDR3 spans 15 residues. CDR3 region: CSVDVGVSSYNEQFF.

This rearrangement joins TRBV4-3 to TRBJ2-5; there is no DNA to check the TCRdb D call of TRBD2. Germline CDR1 reads LGHNA; CDR2 reads YSLEER. The CDR3 sequence is 15 residues long. The CDR3: CASSRGSGQAETQYF.

The V call is TRBV28, the J call TRBJ2-7; no DNA is available, so the TRBD1 call from TCRdb remains unchecked. The CDR3 is made up of 15 amino acids. The germline V gene encodes CDR1 MDHEN and CDR2 SYDVKM. The CDR3 sequence: CASSLEDRGVYEQYF.

V gene TRBV15 combines with J gene TRBJ2-5; TCRdb outputs TRBD2, but without DNA this stays unchecked. The CDR3 has 16 residues. Germline loops: CDR1 LNHNV, CDR2 YYDKDF (reference sequence). CDR3 loop: CATSPRNGGRQETQYF.

The gene calls are TRBV7-9 and TRBJ2-2. This CDR3 spans 13 amino acids. The germline gives CDR1 SEHNR, CDR2 FQNEAQ (reference sequence). CDR3 amino acids: CASSSAKTGELFF.

V is TRBV10-3 and J is TRBJ2-1; lacking DNA, the TRBD2 call made by TCRdb goes unchecked. Germline assignment: CDR1 ENHRY and CDR2 SYGVKD. CDR3 length equals 16 residues. The CDR3 loop reads CAISESVAGGPVEQFF.

This chain joins TRBV2 and TRBJ2-5. CDR3 length equals 14 residues. Germline CDR1 SNHLY, CDR2 FYNNEI. CDR3 region: CASSRSEGLETQYF.

The rearrangement links TRBV29-1 to TRBJ1-2; absent DNA, TCRdb's TRBD1 call cannot be checked. The length of the CDR3 is 13 residues. CDR1 and CDR2 (germline): SQVTM, ANQGSEA. CDR3 sequence: CGVPGGEAYGYTF.

The chain is built from TRBV12-3 or TRBV12-4 and TRBJ2-1. CDR3 length equals 13 residues. This CDR3 reads CASSFVDYNEQFF.

CDR3 protein: CASSLEGANEQFF. The J gene is TRBJ2-1, the V gene TRBV4-2. The CDR3 is 13 amino acids. CDR1 and CDR2 from the germline V gene are LGHNA and YNFKEQ.

J is TRBJ2-1 and V is TRBV7-9. The CDR3 has 11 amino acids. Germline CDR1 SEHNR, CDR2 FQNEAQ (reference sequence). CDR3 residues: CASSLDLGQLF.

This chain connects TRBV7-8 to TRBJ2-3; the D call of TRBD2 rests on TCRdb alone, since no DNA is present to check it. The CDR3 totals 16 residues. The germline V gene encodes CDR1 SGHVS and CDR2 FQNEAQ. CDR3 sequence reads: CASSLDGLAGTDTQYF.

The chain employs TRBV29-1 and TRBJ2-7; absent DNA, TCRdb's TRBD1 call cannot be checked. The CDR3 totals 13 residues. In germline, CDR1 is SQVTM, CDR2 ANQGSEA. The CDR3: CSAYRRDISQQYF.

The V call is TRBV7-9, the J call TRBJ2-1; no DNA is available, so the TRBD2 call from TCRdb remains unchecked. The germline CDR1 and CDR2 sequences are SEHNR and FQNEAQ (reference sequence). CDR3 length: 17 residues. This CDR3 is CASSPRRGQVTYNEQFF.

The chain uses TRBV28 and TRBJ2-1; TCRdb lists TRBD2, though no DNA is available to test this call. The CDR3 is 14 amino acids. CDR1 and CDR2 (germline): MDHEN, SYDVKM. CDR3 amino acids: CASSSGLADIEQFF.

The chain joins TRBV28 to TRBJ2-1; TCRdb's D call, TRBD2, is unchecked because there is no DNA. Germline V gives CDR1 MDHEN, CDR2 SYDVKM. This CDR3 is 15 amino acids long. CDR3 amino acids: CASSFSGEAYNEQFF. The complete variable domain, with remaining parts taken from reference TRBV28 and TRBJ2-1, reads DVKVTQSSRYLVKRTGEKVFLECVQDMDHENMFWYRQDPGLGLRLIYFSYDVKMKEKGDIPEGYSVSREKKERFSLILESASTNQTSMYLCASSFSGEAYNEQFFGPGTRLTVL.

This chain links TRBV4-1 with TRBJ2-1; the TCRdb D gene call, TRBD1, has no DNA to confirm it. The CDR3 length is 13 residues. Germline CDR1 and CDR2: MGHRA and YSYEKL. CDR3 residues: CASSQGNRVEQFF.

The chain uses TRBV10-3 and TRBJ2-2; TCRdb outputs TRBD1, but without DNA this stays unchecked. CDR1 and CDR2 from the germline V gene are ENHRY and SYGVKD. The CDR3 consists of 16 residues. This CDR3 reads CAISHPGQGPTGELFF.

The J gene is TRBJ1-1, the V gene TRBV5-1; the TCRdb D gene call, TRBD1, has no DNA to confirm it. CDR3 size: 15 residues. Germline CDR1 reads SGHRS; CDR2 reads YFSETQ. This CDR3 is CASSFSPQGDTEAFF.

The gene calls are TRBV4-2 and TRBJ2-7; TCRdb's D gene call, TRBD2, goes unchecked for lack of DNA. Germline CDR1 LGHNA, CDR2 YNFKEQ. The CDR3 has 13 amino acids. Here the CDR3 reads CASSHPLSYEQYF.

This rearrangement joins TRBV30 to TRBJ2-7; TCRdb selects TRBD1, and the lack of DNA leaves this call unchecked. Germline CDR1 reads GTSNPN; CDR2 reads SVGIG (reference sequence). CDR3 length: 14 residues. The CDR3 here is CAAHSGTGYYEQYF.

The chain is built from TRBV4-3 and TRBJ1-5. The CDR3 length is 14 residues. CDR1 is LGHNA, CDR2 YSLEER, per germline. This chain's CDR3 is CASSQEGGAQPQHF.

The rearrangement joins TRBV7-9 to TRBJ2-7; the TCRdb call, TRBD2, lacks DNA for checking. CDR1 is SEHNR and CDR2 is FQNEAQ in the germline V gene (reference sequence). The CDR3 length is 14 residues. This chain's CDR3 is CASSLGADPYEQYF.

The rearrangement uses TRBV7-6 and TRBJ2-7; TCRdb indicates TRBD1, and absent DNA this call remains unverified. The germline V gene encodes CDR1 SGHVS and CDR2 FNYEAQ. This CDR3 contains 15 residues. CDR3 region: CASSSLGPGSYEQYF.

This rearrangement joins TRBV11-1 to TRBJ2-6. Per the germline V gene, CDR1 is SGHAT and CDR2 is FQDESV (reference sequence). The CDR3 has 15 amino acids. CDR3 region: CASSLGFSGANVLTF.